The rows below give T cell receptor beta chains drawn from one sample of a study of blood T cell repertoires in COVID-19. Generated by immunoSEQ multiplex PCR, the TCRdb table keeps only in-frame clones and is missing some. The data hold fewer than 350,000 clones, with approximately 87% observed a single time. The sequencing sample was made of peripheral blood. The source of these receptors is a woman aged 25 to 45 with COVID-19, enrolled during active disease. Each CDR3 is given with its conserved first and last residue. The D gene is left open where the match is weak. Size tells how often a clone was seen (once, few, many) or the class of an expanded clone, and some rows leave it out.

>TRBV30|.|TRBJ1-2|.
TGTGCCTGGAGTGTTAATGTGAACTATGGCTACACCTTC
CAWSVNVNYGYTF
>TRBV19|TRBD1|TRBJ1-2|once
TGTGCCAGTAGCGGGACAGGGGGACAGGGCCTTGGAGGCTACACCTTC
CASSGTGGQGLGGYTF
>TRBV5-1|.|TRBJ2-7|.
TGCGCCAGCAGCTTGGGTAGCTCCTACGAGCAGTACTTC
CASSLGSSYEQYF
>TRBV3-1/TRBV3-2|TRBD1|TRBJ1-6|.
TGTGCCAGCAGCCTGCGGGGACAGGGCTCACCCCTCCACTTT
CASSLRGQGSPLHF
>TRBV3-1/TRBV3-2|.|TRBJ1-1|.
TGTGCCAGCAGCCAAGAAGGACTGTCCCTGGGGACTGAAGCTTTCTTT
CASSQEGLSLGTEAFF
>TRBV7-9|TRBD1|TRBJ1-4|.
TGTGCCAGCAGTCGGACAGGGCCGAATGAAAAACTGTTTTTT
CASSRTGPNEKLFF
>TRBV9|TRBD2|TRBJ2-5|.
TGTGCCAGCAGCGTATCGAGCGGGGGGGCGGAGACCCAGTACTTC
CASSVSSGGAETQYF
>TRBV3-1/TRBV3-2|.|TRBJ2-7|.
TGTGCCAGCAGCCATTTACAGGGTGGCGAGCAGTACTTC
CASSHLQGGEQYF
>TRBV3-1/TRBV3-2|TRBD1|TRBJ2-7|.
TGTGCCAGCAGCCAAGGGCAGGGGGCCTCCGAGCAGTACTTC
CASSQGQGASEQYF
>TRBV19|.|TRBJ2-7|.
TGTGCCAGTAGTCTGGACAGAACCTACGAGCAGTACTTC
CASSLDRTYEQYF
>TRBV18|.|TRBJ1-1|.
TGTGCCAGCTCACCCCGGGACCTGCCGGGGGACACTGAAGCTTTCTTT
CASSPRDLPGDTEAFF
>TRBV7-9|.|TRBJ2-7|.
TGTGCCAGCAGCTCAAACCGGGACTCGGTTACCTACGAGCAGTACTTC
CASSSNRDSVTYEQYF
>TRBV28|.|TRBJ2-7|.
TGTGCCAGCAGTTATCTGGGGGCTATGGTGGGCGAGCAGTACTTC
CASSYLGAMVGEQYF
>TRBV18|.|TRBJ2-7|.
TGTGCCAGCTCCCCGGGTTCCCACGAGCAGTACTTC
CASSPGSHEQYF
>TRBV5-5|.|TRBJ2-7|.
TGTGCCAGCAGCTTGGGGGGGCCCGAGCAGTACTTC
CASSLGGPEQYF
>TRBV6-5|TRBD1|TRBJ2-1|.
TGTGCCAGCAGTTATTTCCGGGACAGCCACAATGAGCAGTTCTTC
CASSYFRDSHNEQFF
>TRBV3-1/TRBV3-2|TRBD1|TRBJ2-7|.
TGTGCCAGCAGCCAAGGAGGGACAGGGGACCACGAGCAGTACTTC
CASSQGGTGDHEQYF
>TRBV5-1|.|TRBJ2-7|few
TGCGCCAGCAGCTTGGTATGGGGACTTCCCTACGAGCAGTACTTC
CASSLVWGLPYEQYF
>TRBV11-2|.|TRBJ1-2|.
TGTGCCAGCAGCGACAGTGGGAGGCAGCGGGGCTATGGCTACACCTTC
CASSDSGRQRGYGYTF
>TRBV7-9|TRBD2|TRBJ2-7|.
TGTGCCAGCAGCTCTCTAGCGGGGGAGGAGCAGTACTTC
CASSSLAGEEQYF
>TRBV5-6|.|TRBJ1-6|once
TGTGCCAGCAACCAACAGGGTGGAAATTCACCCCTCCACTTT
CASNQQGGNSPLHF
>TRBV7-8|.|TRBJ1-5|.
TGTGCCAGCAGCTCCGCCGTCGGGGTTGGTCAGCCCCAGCATTTT
CASSSAVGVGQPQHF
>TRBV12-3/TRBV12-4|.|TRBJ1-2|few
TGTGCCAGCAGACATCAGGGATATGGCTACACCTTC
CASRHQGYGYTF
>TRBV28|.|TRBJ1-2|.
TGTGCCAGCAGTTTGCAGGTCTATGGCTACACCTTC
CASSLQVYGYTF